This TCR beta chain came from a study of T cell responses to AZD1222 COVID-19 vaccine. General study findings and limits: Only 5 or 6 people who got AZD1222 tested seropositive at baseline. Females made up more of the donors, who were largely white British, and clonal diversity may have come out too low. Regions 160-218 and 743-854 held dominance among vaccine-associated CD4 TCRs, which spanned spike.

The germline gives CDR1 MGHDK, CDR2 SYGVNS. V shed 4 bases and J 4 bases; nucleotides not matched to a gene: 10. There are 16 residues in the CDR3. Timing groups of about 4 and about 12 weeks for second doses were pooled. Remarks on this clone: Antigen specificity is unknown.

The repertoire was sequenced with immunoSEQ multiplex PCR; TCRdb's copy has only in-frame clones and lacks some. The sample holds about 39,000 clones; about 90% are singletons and the top ten take about a third. This chain joins TRBV25-1 and TRBJ1-1, with TRBD1 matching over 9 bases. The TCR comes from an adult who received the AZD1222 COVID-19 vaccine. The material was peripheral blood, obtained 28 days after the second AZD1222 dose. CDR3 in amino acids: CASSARDRAVGTEAFF. The CDR3 nucleotides are TGTGCCAGCAGTGCCCGGGACAGGGCTGTCGGCACTGAAGCTTTCTTT.